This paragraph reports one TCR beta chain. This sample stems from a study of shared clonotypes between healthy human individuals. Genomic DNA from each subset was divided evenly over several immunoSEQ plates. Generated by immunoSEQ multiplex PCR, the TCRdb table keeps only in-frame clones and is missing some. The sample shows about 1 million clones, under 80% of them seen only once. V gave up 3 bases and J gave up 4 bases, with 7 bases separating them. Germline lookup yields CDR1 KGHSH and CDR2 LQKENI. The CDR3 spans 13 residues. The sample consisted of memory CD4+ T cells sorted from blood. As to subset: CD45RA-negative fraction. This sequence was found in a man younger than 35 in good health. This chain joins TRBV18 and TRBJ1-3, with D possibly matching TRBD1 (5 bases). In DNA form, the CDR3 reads TGTGCCAGCTCACCGGGGGGAGGAAACACCATATATTTT. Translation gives CASSPGGGNTIYF.